Presented here are 19 T cell receptor beta chains from one specimen sequenced in a study of CD8 T cells in ankylosing spondylitis. TCRdb used MiXCR to reprocess the 5' RACE reads, holding one entry per CDR3 protein. The repertoire holds approximately 220,000 distinct CDR3 sequences, with 20% to 30% as singletons. The sequencing sample was made of blood, either unsorted or a sorted T cell fraction (not recorded which). Receptors originate from a male donor with ankylosing spondylitis or in good health (not recorded which).

In its sample, this clonotype was seen a few times. The chain employs TRBV20-1 and TRBJ2-1, with D tentatively TRBD2 (6 bases). The CDR3 is made up of 15 amino acids. V lost 5 bases and J 8 bases, leaving 22 bases between the germline ends. Germline lookup yields CDR1 DFQATT and CDR2 SNEGSKA (reference sequence). The CDR3 spells CSAGPAAGGMHEQFF. The CDR3 nucleotides read TGCAGTGCTGGGCCCGCGGCCGGAGGGATGCATGAGCAGTTCTTC.

This clonotype was observed a handful of times. The chain combines TRBV7-2 with TRBJ2-7; 15 nucleotides line up with TRBD2. Germline V gene data show CDR1 as SGHTA and CDR2 as FQGNSA. The junction had 7 bases not matched to a gene; V was cut back by 5 bases and J by 5 bases. The CDR3 runs to 16 residues. The CDR3 nucleotides are TGTGCCAGCAGCCCGGACGGACTAGCGGGAGGGCACGAGCAGTACTTC. Translation: CASSPDGLAGGHEQYF. The entire variable domain, with the rest obtained from reference TRBV7-2 and TRBJ2-7, is as follows: GAGVSQSPSNKVTEKGKDVELRCDPISGHTALYWYRQSLGQGLEFLIYFQGNSAPDKSGLPSDRFSAERTGGSVSTLTIQRTQQEDSAVYLCASSPDGLAGGHEQYFGPGTRLTVT.

This clonotype has at least ten counts. The CDR3 sequence: CASSQLGTSVTDTQYF. In DNA form, the CDR3 reads TGTGCCAGCAGTCAACTTGGGACTAGCGTCACAGATACGCAGTATTTT. This chain connects TRBV12-3 or TRBV12-4 to TRBJ2-3; TRBD2 matches 10 bases. The CDR3 runs to 16 residues. V was clipped by 5 bases and J by 2 bases; unmatched bases: 7.

A single count supports this clonotype. The rearrangement joins TRBV20-1 to TRBJ1-4; the D is unclear. V was shortened by 1 base and J by 1 base, with 13 bases between the two germline ends. Germline V gives CDR1 DFQATT, CDR2 SNEGSKA (reference sequence). The CDR3 has 16 residues. CDR3 DNA sequence: TGCAGTGCTAGAGTGCCGGGTCGTGGAACTAATGAAAAACTGTTTTTT. Translating gives CSARVPGRGTNEKLFF.

This clonotype was picked up many times. The genes are TRBV5-4 and TRBJ2-2, with D unresolved. The germline V gene encodes CDR1 SGHNT and CDR2 YYREEE (reference sequence). V lost 4 bases, J lost 6 bases, and 10 bases lay in between. This CDR3 region has 13 residues. The CDR3 DNA sequence: TGTGCCAGCAGCAAGGATGTAGCCGGGGAGCTGTTTTTT. Its protein product is CASSKDVAGELFF.

This clonotype was recorded many times. The V gene is TRBV6-2 or TRBV6-3, the J gene TRBJ1-5; D is unresolved. From germline, CDR1 is MNHEY and CDR2 SVGEGT. The CDR3 spans 16 residues. Deletions cut 6 bases from V and 7 bases from J, with 22 bases between. Here the CDR3 DNA reads TGTGCCAGCAGCCTCCACGATCGACACGGGCGACAGCCCCAGCATTTT. As protein: CASSLHDRHGRQPQHF.

This clonotype was counted at least ten times. V is TRBV5-6 and J is TRBJ2-4; 7 bases align to TRBD1. V lost 4 bases to trimming and J lost 11 bases; unmatched junction nucleotides: 9. This CDR3 is 13 amino acids long. Germline CDR1 SGHDT, CDR2 YYEEEE. This chain's CDR3 is CASSQRRQGVQYF. CDR3 nucleotide sequence: TGTGCCAGCAGCCAACGACGACAGGGTGTTCAGTACTTC.

There are many counts of this clonotype. V is TRBV3-1 and J is TRBJ1-6, with TRBD1 matching 10 bases. V gave up 4 bases and J gave up 7 bases; unmatched junction bases: 7. The CDR3 loop spans 16 amino acids. CDR1 and CDR2 (germline): LGHDT, YNNKEL (reference sequence). CDR3 loop: CASSLITGQGNSPLHF. As DNA, the CDR3 is TGTGCCAGCAGCCTCATAACGGGACAGGGGAATTCACCCCTCCACTTT.

This clonotype was seen a handful of times. V is TRBV7-2 and J is TRBJ1-2, with unresolved D. Germline V gene lookup returns CDR1 SGHTA and CDR2 FQGNSA. The length of the CDR3 is 16 residues. V lost 1 base to trimming and J lost 7 bases, with 19 bases between them. CDR3 region: CASSLVMNQAASGYTF. In nucleotides, the CDR3 is TGTGCCAGCAGCTTAGTCATGAACCAGGCCGCGAGTGGCTACACCTTC.

On this clonotype: A clone one base away is much larger, so this may be a read error. The rearrangement joins TRBV10-3 to TRBJ2-1; TRBD2 matches at 13 bases. The J segment lost 9 bases and the V segment lost 0 bases, leaving 5 bases of the junction unmatched. Per the germline V gene, CDR1 is ENHRY and CDR2 is SYGVKD. This CDR3 spans 16 amino acids. Written as DNA, the CDR3 is TGTGCCATCAGTGAGTCGTCCGGGACTAGCGGGATTGAGCAGTTCTTC. Its protein is CAISESSGTSGIEQFF.

Only one count was recorded for this clonotype. This could be a read error, since a much larger clone is one nucleotide away. The V and J genes are TRBV29-1 and TRBJ1-2, with 7 bases aligning to TRBD1. The CDR3 spans 13 residues. V shed 7 bases and J 8 bases; nucleotides not matched to a gene: 13. Per the germline V gene, CDR1 is SQVTM and CDR2 is ANQGSEA. The CDR3 sequence: CSADRDGSRGYTF. The CDR3 DNA reads as TGCAGCGCTGACAGGGATGGATCTCGGGGCTACACCTTC.

The chain recombines TRBV20-1 with TRBJ2-7, with D possibly matching TRBD1 (6 bases). CDR3 length equals 13 residues. V was clipped by 5 bases and J by 3 bases, with 14 bases between them. Germline CDR1 DFQATT, CDR2 SNEGSKA (reference sequence). CDR3 loop: CSAAGTLGYEQYF. CDR3 DNA sequence: TGCAGTGCTGCCGGGACACTCGGCTACGAGCAGTACTTC.

This clonotype was seen a few times. The V and J genes are TRBV20-1 and TRBJ2-7, with 8 bases identical to TRBD2. This CDR3 comprises 14 residues. Germline CDR1 is DFQATT and CDR2 is SNEGSKA (reference sequence). With V trimmed by 6 bases and J by 2 bases, 9 bases remained unmatched. The CDR3 loop reads CSAGLAGQPYEQYF. The CDR3 DNA is TGCAGTGCAGGTCTAGCGGGCCAACCCTACGAGCAGTACTTC.

The chain recombines TRBV6-4 with TRBJ2-5, with TRBD1 matching 10 bases. This CDR3 is built from 15 residues. With 6 bases clipped from V and 4 bases from J, the junction kept 8 bases outside the gene matches. CDR1 is MRHNA, CDR2 SNTAGT, per germline. The CDR3: CASRRLDRGPETQYF. The DNA of the CDR3 is TGTGCCAGCAGGCGACTTGACAGGGGGCCAGAGACCCAGTACTTC.

At least ten counts were recorded for this clonotype. The rearrangement links TRBV5-1 to TRBJ2-1, with TRBD2 identical over 13 bases. Germline CDR1 is SGHRS and CDR2 is YFSETQ. J lost 0 bases, V lost 0 bases, and 6 bases had no gene match. The CDR3 covers 19 residues. The CDR3 DNA sequence: TGCGCCAGCAGCTTGGGGACTAGCGGGAGCCTAAGCTCCTACAATGAGCAGTTCTTC. It specifies CASSLGTSGSLSSYNEQFF.

V is TRBV20-1 and J is TRBJ2-2; no firm D call. Trimming left V 3 bases short and J 3 bases short, with 8 bases between. Germline CDR1 is DFQATT and CDR2 is SNEGSKA (reference sequence). The CDR3 has 13 amino acids. The CDR3 nucleotides read TGCAGTGCTAGTAAACCCGACACCGGGGAGCTGTTTTTT. Residues: CSASKPDTGELFF.

In this sample, this clonotype turned up many times. The V gene is TRBV5-1, the J gene TRBJ2-7, with D possibly matching TRBD1 (5 bases). Germline V gene sequence: CDR1 SGHRS, CDR2 YFSETQ. V was pared by 5 bases and J by 3 bases, with 21 bases between. This CDR3 is 16 amino acids long. The DNA of the CDR3 is TGCGCCAGCAGTCTTGGATTAGGGGCTGATGACTACGAGCAGTACTTC. Translation: CASSLGLGADDYEQYF.

This clonotype was counted ten times or more. The chain is built from TRBV12-3 or TRBV12-4 and TRBJ2-5, with 10 bases lining up with TRBD1. V shed 5 bases, J shed 5 bases, and the junction held 8 bases outside the gene matches. The CDR3 spans 15 residues. CDR3 coding DNA: TGTGCCAGCAGTCCGGGACAGGGGAGGATCGAGACCCAGTACTTC. This translates into CASSPGQGRIETQYF.

V is TRBV20-1 and J is TRBJ2-1, with D perhaps TRBD2 (6 bases). Trimming cost V 2 bases and J 4 bases, with 12 bases left between them. CDR1 and CDR2 from the germline V gene are DFQATT and SNEGSKA (reference sequence). The length of the CDR3 is 14 residues. CDR3: CSARWSGPYNEQFF. For the CDR3, the DNA is TGCAGTGCTAGATGGAGCGGGCCATACAATGAGCAGTTCTTC.